These 18 T cell receptor beta chains share one sample of origin, sequenced in a study of vaccination and CD4 T cells after COVID-19. Antigen specificity for these receptors is unknown. As for treatment: approximately nine-day PBMC culture with coronavirus spike peptide pools or control peptides (ViraFEST assay). The Oncomine TCR Beta short-read assay was applied to DNA of cultured CD4+ T cells. Each CDR3 protein gets one entry after TCRdb re-called the PCR reads with MiXCR. The sample yields 15,000 to 20,000 distinct CDR3 sequences, over 55% seen once. The sample was CD4+ T cells from blood, cultured in vitro. Source of these receptors: a human donor who had recovered from COVID-19.

The J gene is TRBJ2-3, the V gene TRBV7-9; the match to TRBD1 covers 7 bases. The CDR3 extends over 17 amino acids. The germline CDR1 and CDR2 sequences are SEHNR and FQNEAQ (reference sequence). After removal of 6 bases from V and 2 bases from J, the junction contained 14 bases not matched to a gene. CDR3 DNA sequence: TGTGCCAGCAGTCTTCCGGCGACAGGGAGTGCCACAGATACGCAGTATTTT. This gives the protein CASSLPATGSATDTQYF.

The CDR3 region has the DNA TGTGCCACCCCGAGAGGGGGATGCACCGGGGAGCTGTTTTTT. This encodes CATPRGGCTGELFF. V and J are TRBV6-7 and TRBJ2-2, with a tentative D call TRBD1 (6 bases). TRBV6-7 is an ORF for which the function is uncertain. V was cut by 10 bases and J by 4 bases, with 16 bases left in between. This CDR3 contains 14 residues.

This chain uses TRBV12-3 or TRBV12-4 with TRBJ2-3, with D possibly being TRBD1 (7 bases). The CDR3 is 13 residues long. Trimming shortened V by 5 bases and J by 6 bases, and 12 bases separated the two germline ends. The CDR3 region has the DNA TGTGCCAGCAGTCAGGGGGAGGCGGATACGCAGTATTTT. Translated: CASSQGEADTQYF.

The gene calls are TRBV7-9 and TRBJ1-2; tentative D call: TRBD1 (5 bases). Germline V gene data show CDR1 as SEHNR and CDR2 as FQNEAQ (reference sequence). This CDR3 spans 13 amino acids. Trimming cost V 8 bases and J 3 bases, with 13 bases left between them. CDR3 amino acids: CASAARGDYGYTF. The CDR3 region has the DNA TGTGCCAGCGCGGCGAGGGGCGACTATGGCTACACCTTC. The full variable domain, its missing parts supplied by reference TRBV7-9 and TRBJ1-2, is DTGVSQNPRHKITKRGQNVTFRCDPISEHNRLYWYRQTLGQGPEFLTYFQNEAQLEKSRLLSDRFSAERPKGSFSTLEIQRTEQGDSAMYLCASAARGDYGYTFGSGTRLTVV.

In this sample, this clonotype turned up once. The chain recombines TRBV7-2 with TRBJ2-7; D is uncertain. V lost 1 base and J lost 5, with 6 bases in between. The CDR3 sequence is 12 residues long. Germline V gene sequence: CDR1 SGHTA, CDR2 FQGNSA. As DNA, the CDR3 is TGTGCCAGCAGCTTAGATTACCACGAGCAGTACTTC. This encodes CASSLDYHEQYF.

The J gene is TRBJ2-3, the V gene TRBV29-1, with 10 bases fitting TRBD2. Germline CDR1 SQVTM, CDR2 ANQGSEA. This CDR3 has 15 amino acids. With 6 bases clipped from V and 2 bases from J, the junction kept 8 bases outside the gene matches. The CDR3 here is CSVTIAGGPTDTQYF. The CDR3 nucleotides are TGCAGCGTGACCATAGCGGGGGGACCCACAGATACGCAGTATTTT.

The chain recombines TRBV27 with TRBJ2-7; 7 bases map to TRBD1. CDR1 is MNHEY and CDR2 is SMNVEV in the germline V gene (reference sequence). V was clipped by 2 bases and J by 4 bases; unmatched bases: 8. The CDR3 totals 15 residues. CDR3 nucleotides: TGTGCCAGCAGTTTACGGACAGGTAAATTATACGAGCAGTACTTC. It yields the protein CASSLRTGKLYEQYF.

The chain uses TRBV6-5 and TRBJ1-2; TRBD1 matches at 8 bases. Germline CDR1 and CDR2: MNHEY and SVGAGI. The length of the CDR3 is 12 residues. V was clipped by 0 bases and J by 10 bases; unmatched bases: 1. The CDR3 region is CASSYSTGDYTF. CDR3 nucleotide sequence: TGTGCCAGCAGTTACTCGACAGGGGACTACACCTTC.

This sequence joins TRBV27 and TRBJ2-2; 9 bases fit TRBD1. Looked up from germline, CDR1 is MNHEY and CDR2 is SMNVEV (reference sequence). After removal of 2 bases from V and 6 bases from J, the junction contained 10 bases not matched to a gene. The CDR3 spans 17 residues. The CDR3 protein is CASSLKPGQGYPGELFF. The CDR3, as DNA: TGTGCCAGCAGTTTAAAACCGGGACAGGGTTACCCCGGGGAGCTGTTTTTT.

The chain employs TRBV24-1 and TRBJ2-5, with 9 positions matching TRBD1. The ends lost 1 base at V and 5 bases at J; junction bases unmatched: 10. Germline V gene sequence: CDR1 KGHDR, CDR2 SFDVKD. This CDR3 has 17 amino acids. This CDR3 is CATSDFPPGQGDETQYF. CDR3 DNA: TGTGCCACCAGTGATTTCCCGCCGGGACAGGGTGACGAGACCCAGTACTTC.

The chain joins TRBV24-1 to TRBJ2-1; maybe TRBD1 (5 bases). This CDR3 region has 14 residues. CDR1 is KGHDR, CDR2 SFDVKD, per germline. V lost 3 bases, J lost 6 bases, and 11 bases lay in between. CDR3 nucleotide sequence: TGTGCCACCAGTGATCCCGGACAAGCCAATGAGCAGTTCTTC. Translated: CATSDPGQANEQFF.

This clonotype has a handful of counts. As DNA, the CDR3 is TGTGCCAGCAGACGCGGGGGGGATCAGCCCCAGCATTTT. This encodes CASRRGGDQPQHF. The chain recombines TRBV6-1 with TRBJ1-5, with a tentative D call TRBD1 (5 bases). This CDR3 has 13 amino acids. Germline CDR1 MNHNS, CDR2 SASEGT. V lost 6 bases and J lost 5, with 11 bases in between.

V and J are TRBV14 and TRBJ2-7, with 13 nucleotides matching TRBD2. Germline V gene data show CDR1 as SGHDN and CDR2 as FVKESK. V was pared by 1 base and J by 0 bases, with 12 bases of the junction left unmatched. This CDR3 comprises 20 residues. CDR3 in DNA: TGTGCCAGCAGCCAAGGCAGAGGACTAGCGGGGGCCATAAGCTCCTACGAGCAGTACTTC. It translates to CASSQGRGLAGAISSYEQYF.

The chain has TRBV12-3 or TRBV12-4 and TRBJ1-6; no firm D call. The CDR3 is 16 amino acids. V lost 6 bases and J lost 7, with 19 bases in between. The CDR3 is CASRLKLHLWNSPLHF. The CDR3 DNA reads as TGTGCCAGCAGGCTAAAACTACATCTATGGAATTCACCCCTCCACTTT.

By its share, this clonotype is medium-sized. V usage is TRBV2 and J usage is TRBJ1-5; 8 bases line up with TRBD1. V dropped 1 base and J dropped 6; count of bases not matched to a gene: 5. Germline CDR1 is SNHLY and CDR2 is FYNNEI. CDR3 length equals 15 residues. CDR3 region: CASSEGTGKGQPQHF. CDR3 DNA sequence: TGTGCCAGCAGTGAAGGGACAGGGAAGGGTCAGCCCCAGCATTTT.

The gene calls are TRBV9 and TRBJ2-1; D remains ambiguous. Germline CDR1 reads SGDLS; CDR2 reads YYNGEE. The CDR3 totals 15 residues. The ends were cut back, 1 base at V and 9 bases at J, with 17 bases in the middle. CDR3 in amino acids: CASSVNLSPSREQFF. DNA of the CDR3: TGTGCCAGCAGCGTAAACCTGAGTCCCTCGCGTGAGCAGTTCTTC.

This clonotype appeared a few times. The CDR3 sequence: CASSPTQSSYNEQFF. DNA of the CDR3: TGTGCCAGCAGTCCGACCCAGAGCTCCTACAATGAGCAGTTCTTC. The genes are TRBV6-1 and TRBJ2-1, with D unclear. The ends were cut back, 5 bases at V and 0 bases at J, with 11 bases in the middle. The CDR3 totals 15 residues. In germline, CDR1 is MNHNS, CDR2 SASEGT.

CDR3 sequence reads: CSVAPTGTQYF. Written as DNA, the CDR3 is TGCAGTGTTGCCCCTACAGGCACGCAGTATTTT. The gene calls are TRBV20-1 and TRBJ2-3, with a weak D call TRBD1 (5 bases). This CDR3 has 11 amino acids. The V and J ends lost 7 bases and 9 bases respectively, with 14 bases between them. CDR1 is DFQATT and CDR2 is SNEGSKA in the germline V gene (reference sequence).